The text below deals with one T cell receptor beta chain. These data are taken from a study of T-cell memory formation after mild COVID-19. V dropped 0 bases and J dropped 2; count of bases not matched to a gene: 8. The CDR3 consists of 18 residues. Germline V gene sequence: CDR1 MNHEY, CDR2 SVGAGI. MiXCR was run by TCRdb on the 5' RACE reads, yielding one entry per CDR3 protein. The sample carries 450,000 to 700,000 distinct CDR3 sequences, under 20% recorded once. The clonotype comes from an adult woman who had mild COVID-19 (a few samples of this study predate the infection). Cell type and time point are not known. The chain uses TRBV6-5 and TRBJ2-2, with TRBD1 matching 8 bases. The sequenced material came from PBMCs or a T cell subset sorted from them (not recorded which). The DNA of the CDR3 is TGTGCCAGCAGTTACTCATTACCGGGACAGGCCAACACCGGGGAGCTGTTTTTT. Amino acids: CASSYSLPGQANTGELFF.